The subject of this entry is one T cell receptor beta chain. Its antigen is unknown. This entry belongs to a study of cytomegalovirus exposure and HLA in healthy donors. Study details: The Caucasian-associated ancestry cluster contained approximately 81% of the 300 to 450 genotyped donors.

Broader study findings: Reported performance of the classifier showed diagnosis of cytomegalovirus status with high specificity and sensitivity. The authors confirmed in vitro that three CMV-associated chains were specific for CMV antigens. While the bulk of TCR sequences proved rare, some public TCRs turned up in many donors.

PCR used 60 Vbeta primers and 13 Jbeta primers. Generated by immunoSEQ multiplex PCR, the TCRdb table keeps only in-frame clones and is missing some. The sample holds about 120,000 clones, about four fifths seen once. This TCR was recovered from a woman younger than 45 in good health and CMV-seronegative. Sequenced material: PBMCs.

CDR3 sequence: CASSSGFPYNEQFF. The CDR3, as DNA: TGTGCCAGCAGTTCAGGGTTCCCCTACAATGAGCAGTTCTTC. V gene TRBV6-5 combines with J gene TRBJ2-1; a weak D match, TRBD1 (5 bases). CDR1 and CDR2 (germline): MNHEY, SVGAGI. V lost 4 bases and J 2 bases, leaving 9 bases between the germline ends. CDR3 length equals 14 residues.